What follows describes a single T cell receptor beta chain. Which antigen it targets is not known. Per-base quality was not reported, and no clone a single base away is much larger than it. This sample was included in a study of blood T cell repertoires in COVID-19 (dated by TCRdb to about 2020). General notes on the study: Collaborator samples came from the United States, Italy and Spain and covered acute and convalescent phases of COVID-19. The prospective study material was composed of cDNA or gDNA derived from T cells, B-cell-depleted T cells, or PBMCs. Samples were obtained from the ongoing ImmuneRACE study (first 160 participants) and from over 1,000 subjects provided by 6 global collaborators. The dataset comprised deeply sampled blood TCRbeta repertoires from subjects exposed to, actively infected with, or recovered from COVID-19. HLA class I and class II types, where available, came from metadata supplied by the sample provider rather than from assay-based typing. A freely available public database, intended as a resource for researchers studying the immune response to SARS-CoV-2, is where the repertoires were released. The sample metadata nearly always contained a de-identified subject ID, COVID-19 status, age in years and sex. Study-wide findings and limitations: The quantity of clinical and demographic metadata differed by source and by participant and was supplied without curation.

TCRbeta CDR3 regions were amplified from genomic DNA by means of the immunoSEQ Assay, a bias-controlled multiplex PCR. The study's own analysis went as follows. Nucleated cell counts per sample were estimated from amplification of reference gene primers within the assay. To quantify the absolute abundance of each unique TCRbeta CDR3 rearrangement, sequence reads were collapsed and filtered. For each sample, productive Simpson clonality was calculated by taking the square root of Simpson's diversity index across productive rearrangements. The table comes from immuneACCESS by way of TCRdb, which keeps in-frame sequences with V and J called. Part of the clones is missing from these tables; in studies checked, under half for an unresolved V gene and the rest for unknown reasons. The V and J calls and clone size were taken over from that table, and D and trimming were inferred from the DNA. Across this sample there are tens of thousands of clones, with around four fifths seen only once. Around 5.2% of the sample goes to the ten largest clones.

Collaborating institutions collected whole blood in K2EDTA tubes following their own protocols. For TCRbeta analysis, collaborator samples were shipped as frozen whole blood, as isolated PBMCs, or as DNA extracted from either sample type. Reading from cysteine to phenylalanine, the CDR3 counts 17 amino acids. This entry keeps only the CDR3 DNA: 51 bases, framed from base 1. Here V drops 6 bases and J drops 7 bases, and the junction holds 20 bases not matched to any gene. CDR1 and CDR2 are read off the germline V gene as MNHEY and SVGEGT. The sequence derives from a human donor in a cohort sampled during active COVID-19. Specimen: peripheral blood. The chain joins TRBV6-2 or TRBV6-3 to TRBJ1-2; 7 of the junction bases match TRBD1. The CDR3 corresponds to CASSPGFDRVPTVGYTF. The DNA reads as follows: TGTGCCAGCAGCCCTGGCTTTGACAGGGTTCCTACCGTTGGCTACACCTTC.